The clone carrying this TCR beta chain has at least ten counts. Its target is unknown. The sample originates from a study of T-cell memory formation after mild COVID-19. The overall study: TCR clusters were mostly confined to one donor each.

Findings of the study overall: Contracting clones localized mainly to CM and EM when CD4+ and mainly to EMRA when CD8+. SARS-CoV-2 specificity was not confirmed for second-wave clones peaking on day 37.

TCRdb reprocessed the 5' RACE reads with MiXCR, giving one entry per CDR3 protein. The sample carries fewer than 350,000 distinct CDR3 sequences, roughly an eighth recorded once. Sequencing was performed on PBMCs or a T cell subset sorted from them (not recorded which). This sequence originates from a man aged 18 to 30 who had mild COVID-19 (a few samples of this study predate the infection). Cell type and time point are not known.

This CDR3 is CASTPDTGTGELFF. The CDR3 DNA reads as TGCGCCAGCACCCCTGACACTGGCACCGGGGAGCTGTTTTTT. V is TRBV10-2 and J is TRBJ2-2; D unclear. The CDR3 runs to 14 residues. Germline V lookup: CDR1 WSHSY, CDR2 SAAADI. The V end lost 7 bases, the J end lost 4 bases, and 13 bases lay between the germline ends.